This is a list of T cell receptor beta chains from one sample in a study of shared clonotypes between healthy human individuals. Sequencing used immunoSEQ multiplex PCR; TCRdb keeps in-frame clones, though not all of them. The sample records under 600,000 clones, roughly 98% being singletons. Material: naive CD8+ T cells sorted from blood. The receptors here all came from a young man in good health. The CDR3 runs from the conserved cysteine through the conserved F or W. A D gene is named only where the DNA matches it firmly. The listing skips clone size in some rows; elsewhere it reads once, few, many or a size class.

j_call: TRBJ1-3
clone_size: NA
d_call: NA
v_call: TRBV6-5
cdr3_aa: CASSYSSVSGNTIYF
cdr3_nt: TGTGCCAGCAGTTACTCTTCGGTGTCTGGAAACACCATATATTTT

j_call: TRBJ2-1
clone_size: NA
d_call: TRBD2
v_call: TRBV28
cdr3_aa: CASRRLAGNFYNEQFF
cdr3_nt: TGTGCCAGCAGGCGACTAGCGGGAAACTTTTACAATGAGCAGTTCTTC

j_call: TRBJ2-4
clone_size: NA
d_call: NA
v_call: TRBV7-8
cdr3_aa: CASSLITGPAKNIQYF
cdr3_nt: TGTGCCAGCAGCTTAATAACAGGGCCCGCCAAAAACATTCAGTACTTC

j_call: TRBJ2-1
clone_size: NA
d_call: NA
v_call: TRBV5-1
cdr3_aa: CASSWTLNNEQFF
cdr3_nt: TGCGCCAGCTCGTGGACGTTAAACAATGAGCAGTTCTTC

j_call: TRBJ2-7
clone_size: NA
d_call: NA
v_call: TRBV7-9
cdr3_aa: CASSHQGYEQYF
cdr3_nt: TGTGCCAGCAGCCACCAGGGGTACGAGCAGTACTTC

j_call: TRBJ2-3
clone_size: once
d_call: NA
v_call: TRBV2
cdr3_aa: CASSEAMTDTDTQYF
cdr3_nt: TGTGCCAGCAGTGAAGCCATGACAGACACAGATACGCAGTATTTT

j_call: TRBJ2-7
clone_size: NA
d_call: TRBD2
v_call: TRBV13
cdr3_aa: CASSRPLAGVYEQYF
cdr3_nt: TGTGCCAGCAGCCGCCCCCTGGCGGGAGTTTACGAGCAGTACTTC

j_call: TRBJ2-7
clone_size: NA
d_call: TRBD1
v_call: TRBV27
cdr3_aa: CATSGTGALLEYF
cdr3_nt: TGTGCTACCTCCGGGACAGGGGCCCTTTTGGAGTACTTC

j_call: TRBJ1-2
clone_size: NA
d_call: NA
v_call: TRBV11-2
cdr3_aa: CASSLGTGLSYGYTF
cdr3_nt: TGTGCCAGCAGCTTAGGAACAGGGCTCTCATATGGCTACACCTTC

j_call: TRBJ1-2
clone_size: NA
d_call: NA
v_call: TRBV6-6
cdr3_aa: CASSYGLRHDNYGYTF
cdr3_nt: TGTGCCAGCAGTTACGGGCTCCGACACGATAACTATGGCTACACCTTC

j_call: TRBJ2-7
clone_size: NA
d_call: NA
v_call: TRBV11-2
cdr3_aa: CASSLSDFYEQYF
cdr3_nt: TGTGCCAGCAGCCTTTCGGACTTCTACGAGCAGTACTTC

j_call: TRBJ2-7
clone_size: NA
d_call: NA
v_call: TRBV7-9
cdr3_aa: CASSLDGSRNEQYF
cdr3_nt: TGTGCCAGCAGCTTAGATGGGTCACGCAACGAGCAGTACTTC

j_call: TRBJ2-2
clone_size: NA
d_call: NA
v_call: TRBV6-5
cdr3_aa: CASSYSGWGELFF
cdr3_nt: TGTGCCAGCAGTTACTCGGGTTGGGGGGAGCTGTTTTTT

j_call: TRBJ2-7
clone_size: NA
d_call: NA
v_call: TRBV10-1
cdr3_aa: CASSDGGAGPYEQYF
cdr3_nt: TGCGCCAGCAGTGATGGTGGGGCAGGGCCCTACGAGCAGTACTTC